Sequencing of this T cell receptor beta chain was carried out in a study of early T cells in non-severe SARS-CoV-2 infection. This clonotype was counted only a few times. TCRdb re-called the 5' RACE reads through MiXCR, storing one row per CDR3 protein. The sample shows roughly 100,000 distinct CDR3 sequences, over 10% of them seen only once. The CDR3 covers 15 residues. CDR1 LGHNA and CDR2 YSLEER come from the germline V gene. V lost 1 base and J 5 bases, leaving 14 bases between the germline ends. V usage is TRBV4-3 and J usage is TRBJ2-5; D call uncertain. The sequence derives from an adult who was a healthcare worker with PCR-confirmed SARS-CoV-2 infection or an uninfected control (not recorded which). The sequenced sample consisted of whole blood. The CDR3 DNA reads as TGCGCCAGCAGCCAAGGCGTTAAGGAGAGGGAGACCCAGTACTTC. Translated, it gives CASSQGVKERETQYF.